This is a list of T cell receptor beta chains from one sample in a study of cytomegalovirus exposure and HLA in healthy donors. Here immunoSEQ multiplex PCR was the method, and the copy in TCRdb shows in-frame clones only, minus some. The sample includes more than 95,000 clones. Sequencing was done on a sample of PBMCs. The receptor set was obtained from a man aged 40-49 years in good health and CMV-seronegative. Each CDR3 is given with its conserved first and last residue. The order of the fields is J gene, V gene, CDR3 protein.

TRBJ1-1 TRBV2 CASSEASGGGRAFF
TRBJ1-1 TRBV6-5 CASSNRDRVTEAFF
TRBJ1-3 TRBV30 CAWSLTGVGNTIYF
TRBJ2-5 TRBV5-1 CASTGGQGVARETQYF
- TRBV28 CASSFRDYEQYF
TRBJ2-2 TRBV19 CASSIEERTGELFF
TRBJ1-1 TRBV5-1 CASSSFVGGTEAFF
TRBJ2-2 TRBV4-1 CASSLTTGNTGELFF
TRBJ1-2 TRBV5-5 CASSQWDSIGYTF
TRBJ1-5 TRBV28 CASSLVQTGGNQPQHF
TRBJ2-7 TRBV2 CATISGSFYEQYF
TRBJ2-5 TRBV10-2 CASRALAEKETQYF
TRBJ1-1 TRBV5-4 CASSLGDRNTEAFF
TRBJ1-4 TRBV5-5 CASSFTGWGDNEKLFF
TRBJ1-2 TRBV19 CASSPGTANYGYTF
TRBJ1-1 TRBV9 CASSVAGYTEAFF
TRBJ2-2 TRBV2 CARSGGANTGELFF
TRBJ2-1 TRBV6-1 CASSSLDSYNEQFF
TRBJ2-1 TRBV5-4 CASSQGRTSGAHNEQFF
TRBJ2-7 TRBV2 CASRKGQIYEQYF
TRBJ1-1 TRBV15 CATSRGEGSTEAFF
TRBJ2-6 TRBV28 CASSLPGQGLSGANVLTF
TRBJ2-2 TRBV10-3 CAIRGTGEAGELFF
TRBJ2-2 TRBV19 CASSIDGQGANTGELFF
TRBJ1-1 TRBV11-3 CASSPRTGGETEAFF
TRBJ2-2 TRBV6-5 CASSTQVFNTGELFF
TRBJ1-6 TRBV30 CAWRAGGNSPLHF
TRBJ1-4 TRBV13 CASSSSGQGYEKLFF
TRBJ2-7 TRBV5-1 CASSKGETTAHEQYF
TRBJ1-2 TRBV5-4 CASSLQGSYGHTF
TRBJ2-7 TRBV6-1 CASSGVPGGGYEQYF
TRBJ2-7 TRBV18 CASSPRQGEGYEQYF
TRBJ2-5 TRBV5-4 CASSPLAGGETQYF
TRBJ1-5 TRBV6-1 CASSEGGGDQPQHF
TRBJ2-1 TRBV15 CATSRDRDLSYNEQFF
TRBJ2-3 TRBV16 CASSRGTTDTQYF
TRBJ1-2 TRBV4-3 CASSDRGQGYTF
TRBJ2-1 TRBV27 CASRPLGRQNEQFF
TRBJ2-2 TRBV11-2 CASSRRGNTGELFF
TRBJ1-2 TRBV6-6 CASSLGQGDYTF
TRBJ1-2 TRBV2 CARKSPGNYGYTF
TRBJ1-1 TRBV6-6 CASTLTGGLNTEAFF
TRBJ1-5 TRBV4-1 CASSQNQGGQPQHF
TRBJ2-3 TRBV19 CASTPGGFRADTQYF
TRBJ2-2 TRBV27 CASSLLVLQGSAGELFF
TRBJ1-6 TRBV5-1 CASSLTRTGGTNSPLHF
TRBJ2-2 TRBV11-2 CASSLVGTARTGELFF
TRBJ1-4 TRBV7-6 CASSFSEKLFF
TRBJ2-7 TRBV28 CASRGTSGSYEQYF
TRBJ2-5 TRBV5-4 CASSVGLAGGETQYF
TRBJ2-1 TRBV18 CASSPPSRDNEQFF
TRBJ1-2 TRBV5-5 CASSLASTGFEGYTF
- TRBV7-8 CASSLDYSYEQYF